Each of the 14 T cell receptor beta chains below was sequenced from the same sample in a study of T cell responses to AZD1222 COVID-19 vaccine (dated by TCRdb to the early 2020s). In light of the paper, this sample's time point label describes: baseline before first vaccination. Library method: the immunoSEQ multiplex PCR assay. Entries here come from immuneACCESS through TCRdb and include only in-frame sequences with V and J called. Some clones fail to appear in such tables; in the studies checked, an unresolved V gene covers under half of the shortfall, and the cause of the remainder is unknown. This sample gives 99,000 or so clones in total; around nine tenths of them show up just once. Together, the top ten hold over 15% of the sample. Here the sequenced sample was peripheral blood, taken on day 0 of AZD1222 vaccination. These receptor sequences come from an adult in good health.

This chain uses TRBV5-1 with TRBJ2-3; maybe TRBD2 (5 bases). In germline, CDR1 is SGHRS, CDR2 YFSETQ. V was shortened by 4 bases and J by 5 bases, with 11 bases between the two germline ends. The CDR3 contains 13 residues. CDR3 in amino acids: CASSPGAGDTQYF. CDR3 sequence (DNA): TGCGCCAGCAGCCCTGGTGCGGGAGATACGCAGTATTTT.

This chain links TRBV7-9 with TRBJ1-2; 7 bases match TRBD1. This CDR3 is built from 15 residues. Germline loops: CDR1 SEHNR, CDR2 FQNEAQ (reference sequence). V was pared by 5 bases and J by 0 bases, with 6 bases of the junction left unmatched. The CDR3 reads CASSRGTVANYGYTF. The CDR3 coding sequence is TGTGCCAGCAGCAGAGGGACAGTAGCTAACTATGGCTACACCTTC.

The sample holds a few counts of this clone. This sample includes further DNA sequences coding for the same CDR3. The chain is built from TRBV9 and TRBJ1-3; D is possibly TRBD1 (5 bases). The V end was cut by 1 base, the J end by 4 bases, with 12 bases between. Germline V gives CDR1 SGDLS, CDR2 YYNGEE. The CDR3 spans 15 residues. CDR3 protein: CASSVTGGSGNTIYF. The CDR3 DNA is TGTGCCAGCAGCGTAACAGGCGGATCGGGAAACACCATATATTTT.

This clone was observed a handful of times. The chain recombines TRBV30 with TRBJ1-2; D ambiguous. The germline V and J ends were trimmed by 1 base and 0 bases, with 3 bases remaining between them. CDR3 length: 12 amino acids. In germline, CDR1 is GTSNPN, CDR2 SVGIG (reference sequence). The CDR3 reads CAWSASNYGYTF. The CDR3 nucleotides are TGTGCCTGGAGTGCATCTAACTATGGCTACACCTTC. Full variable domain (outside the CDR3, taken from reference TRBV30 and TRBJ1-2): SQTIHQWPATLVQPVGSPLSLECTVEGTSNPNLYWYRQAAGRGLQLLFYSVGIGQISSEVPQNLSASRPQDRQFILSSKKLLLSDSGFYLCAWSASNYGYTFGSGTRLTVV.

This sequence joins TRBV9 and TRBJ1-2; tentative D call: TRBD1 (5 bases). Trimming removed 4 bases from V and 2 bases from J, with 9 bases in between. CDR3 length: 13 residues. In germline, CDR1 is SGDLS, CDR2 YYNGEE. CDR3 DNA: TGTGCCAGCAGCTCTGACAGCAACTATGGCTACACCTTC. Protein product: CASSSDSNYGYTF.

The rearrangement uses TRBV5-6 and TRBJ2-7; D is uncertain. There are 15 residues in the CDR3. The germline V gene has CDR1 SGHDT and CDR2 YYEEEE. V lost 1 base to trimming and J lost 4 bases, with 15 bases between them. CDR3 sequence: CASSLIGSSVYEQYF. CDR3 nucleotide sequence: TGTGCCAGCAGCTTGATCGGTAGTAGTGTTTACGAGCAGTACTTC.

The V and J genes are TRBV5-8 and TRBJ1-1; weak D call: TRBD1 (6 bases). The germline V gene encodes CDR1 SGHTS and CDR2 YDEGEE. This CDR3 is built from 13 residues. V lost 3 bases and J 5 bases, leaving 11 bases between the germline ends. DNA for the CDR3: TGTGCCAGCAGCTCTAGGGGGGAAACTGAAGCTTTCTTT. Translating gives CASSSRGETEAFF.

The DNA for the CDR3 is TGTGCCAGCAGTGAAAATTGGCAGCTGAACACTGAAGCTTTCTTT. Residues: CASSENWQLNTEAFF. This rearrangement joins TRBV6-1 to TRBJ1-1; D unclear. This CDR3 spans 15 amino acids. V shed 2 bases and J shed 0 bases, with 10 bases lying between them. Germline lookup yields CDR1 MNHNS and CDR2 SASEGT.

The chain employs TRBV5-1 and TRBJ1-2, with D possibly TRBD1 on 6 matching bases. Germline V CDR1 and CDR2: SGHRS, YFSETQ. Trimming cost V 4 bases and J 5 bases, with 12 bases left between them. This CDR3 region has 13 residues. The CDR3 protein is CASSPDQGYGYTF. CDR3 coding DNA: TGCGCCAGCAGCCCTGATCAGGGGTATGGCTACACCTTC.

Written as DNA, the CDR3 is TGTGCCAGCAATTCCGGGGACAGTGAAAAACTGTTTTTT. Translation gives CASNSGDSEKLFF. The chain uses TRBV12-3 or TRBV12-4 and TRBJ1-4; 7 bases agree with TRBD1. Losses at the gene ends were 7 bases for V and 7 bases for J; bases not matched to a gene: 6. The CDR3 is 13 amino acids.

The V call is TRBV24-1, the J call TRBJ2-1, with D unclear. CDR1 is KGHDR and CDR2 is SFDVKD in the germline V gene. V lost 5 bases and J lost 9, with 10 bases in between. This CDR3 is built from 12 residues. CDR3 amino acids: CATSVQDGEQFF. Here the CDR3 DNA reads TGTGCCACCAGTGTTCAGGATGGTGAGCAGTTCTTC.

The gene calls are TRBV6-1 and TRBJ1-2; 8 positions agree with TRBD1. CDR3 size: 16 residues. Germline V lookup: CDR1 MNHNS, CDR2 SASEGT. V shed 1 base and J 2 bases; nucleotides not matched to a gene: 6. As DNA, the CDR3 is TGTGCCAGCAGTGAAGAGGGGTCAGGGGGCAACTATGGCTACACCTTC. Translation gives CASSEEGSGGNYGYTF.

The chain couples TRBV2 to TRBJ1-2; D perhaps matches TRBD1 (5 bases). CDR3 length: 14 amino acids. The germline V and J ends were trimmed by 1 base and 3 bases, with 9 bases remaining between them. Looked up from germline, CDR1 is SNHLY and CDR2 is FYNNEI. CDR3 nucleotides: TGTGCCAGCAGTGAAGTAGGGGCAGACTATGGCTACACCTTC. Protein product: CASSEVGADYGYTF.

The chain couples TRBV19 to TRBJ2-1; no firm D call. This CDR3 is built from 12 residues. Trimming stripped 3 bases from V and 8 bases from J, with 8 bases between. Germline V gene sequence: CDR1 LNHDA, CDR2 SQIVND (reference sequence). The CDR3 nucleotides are TGTGCCAGTAGTATCTGGCTGGATGAGCAGTTCTTC. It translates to CASSIWLDEQFF.